Listed below are T cell receptor beta chains from one sample, sequenced in a study of metastatic and nonmetastatic thyroid tumors. TCRdb used MiXCR to call clones anew from the PCR reads. The sample has roughly 40,000 clones, 9% to 14% seen once. Sequencing input: blood. These receptors originate from a male donor with papillary thyroid cancer or a benign thyroid nodule (not recorded which). Some clones in this sample may be carry-over from other donors' samples. Both conserved end residues are part of each CDR3. The D gene is left open where the match is weak. Size is stated for part of the rows, as once, few or many counts, or as a class when the clone is expanded.

TRBV5-1,-,TRBJ2-5,many,CASIPHDSNSGTQYF,TGCGCCAGCATCCCCCACGACAGTAACTCCGGGACCCAGTACTTC
TRBV20-1,-,TRBJ1-5,-,CSATQVTNQPQHF,TGCAGTGCTACGCAGGTTACTAATCAGCCCCAGCATTTT
TRBV28,-,TRBJ2-7,medium-sized,CASRFVGVKAHEQYF,TGTGCCAGCAGGTTCGTGGGGGTTAAAGCTCACGAGCAGTACTTC
TRBV20-1,TRBD2,TRBJ2-1,many,CSARGMRLAGEDNEQFF,TGCAGTGCTAGAGGCATGAGGCTAGCGGGAGAAGACAATGAGCAGTTCTTC
TRBV27,TRBD1,TRBJ2-7,many,CASSSPGTGIDEQYF,TGTGCCAGCAGTTCCCCCGGGACAGGGATCGACGAGCAGTACTTC
TRBV11-1,-,TRBJ2-3,many,CASRPPVTLTDTQYF,TGTGCCAGCAGACCCCCAGTTACGTTAACAGATACGCAGTATTTT
TRBV2,-,TRBJ1-2,many,CASRIHTNYGYTF,TGTGCCAGCCGAATACACACTAACTATGGCTACACCTTC
TRBV11-1,-,TRBJ2-1,many,CASSLNPGPYNEQFF,TGTGCCAGCAGCTTAAACCCAGGGCCCTACAATGAGCAGTTCTTC
TRBV7-2,TRBD2,TRBJ2-7,-,CSSSSASGHSYEQYF,TGTTCCAGCAGCTCTGCTAGCGGGCATTCCTACGAGCAGTACTTC
TRBV15,-,TRBJ2-2,many,CATSRDRHRAGELFF,TGTGCCACCAGCAGAGATCGGCACAGGGCTGGGGAGCTGTTTTTT
TRBV6-4,-,TRBJ1-1,many,CASSDSDNTEAFF,TGTGCCAGCAGTGACTCGGACAACACTGAAGCTTTCTTT
TRBV6-5,-,TRBJ1-1,-,CASIYSTGASTGALF,TGTGCCAGCATTTACTCGACTGGGGCGAGTACGGGAGCTCTCTTT
TRBV7-3,-,TRBJ1-1,-,CASSLLAGDTEAFF,TGTGCCAGCAGCTTATTGGCGGGGGACACTGAAGCTTTCTTT
TRBV4-3,-,TRBJ2-3,many,CASSQESLARVDTQYF,TGCGCCAGCAGCCAAGAATCCCTGGCGAGGGTAGATACGCAGTATTTT
TRBV24-1,-,TRBJ2-5,many,CATSGRGLETQYF,TGTGCCACCAGTGGTAGAGGGTTGGAGACCCAGTACTTC
TRBV7-2,TRBD2,TRBJ2-7,many,CASSLEVLAAYEQYF,TGTGCCAGCAGCTTAGAGGTTCTAGCGGCCTACGAGCAGTACTTC
TRBV5-1,TRBD1,TRBJ2-7,many,CASSLLGDSYEQYF,TGCGCCAGCAGCTTGCTAGGGGACAGCTACGAGCAGTACTTC
TRBV6-2/TRBV6-3,TRBD2,TRBJ2-3,many,CASSYGILAVSTDTQYF,TGTGCCAGCAGTTACGGGATACTAGCGGTGAGCACAGATACGCAGTATTTT
TRBV5-1,-,TRBJ1-1,many,CASSPGASDTEAFF,TGCGCCAGCAGTCCGGGGGCATCGGACACTGAAGCTTTCTTT
TRBV6-1,TRBD2,TRBJ2-7,medium-sized,CASKDGGLAGGAEQYF,TGTGCCAGCAAAGACGGGGGTCTAGCGGGAGGGGCCGAGCAGTACTTC
TRBV6-4,TRBD2,TRBJ2-2,many,CASSDFWTSDVGELFF,TGTGCCAGCAGTGACTTTTGGACTAGCGATGTGGGGGAGCTGTTTTTT
TRBV11-2,-,TRBJ2-7,many,CASSLGLGPGYYEQYF,TGTGCCAGCAGCTTGGGTTTAGGGCCAGGGTATTACGAGCAGTACTTC
TRBV28,-,TRBJ2-2,few,CASRTSGFQNTGELFF,TGTGCCAGCAGAACTTCCGGGTTCCAGAACACCGGGGAGCTGTTTTTT
TRBV5-6,-,TRBJ1-2,many,CASSLGSGDSNYGYTF,TGTGCCAGCAGCTTGGGCTCGGGGGACTCTAACTATGGCTACACCTTC
TRBV13,-,TRBJ1-3,many,CASSPQRGEKRNTIYF,TGTGCCAGCAGCCCCCAGCGGGGAGAGAAGCGAAACACCATATATTTT
TRBV6-2/TRBV6-3,-,TRBJ2-7,medium-sized,CASSYSTDRSGIEQYF,TGTGCCAGCAGTTACTCTACTGACCGATCGGGGATCGAGCAGTACTTC
TRBV28,-,TRBJ2-1,many,CASSREGGWGGGHLSEQFF,TGTGCCAGCAGCCGAGAAGGGGGCTGGGGGGGAGGGCATTTGAGCGAGCAGTTCTTC
TRBV6-1,-,TRBJ2-7,medium-sized,CASKRDRTYEQYF,TGTGCCAGCAAACGGGACCGCACCTACGAGCAGTACTTC
TRBV20-1,TRBD2,TRBJ2-7,many,CSAPWSSGSYEQYF,TGCAGTGCCCCCTGGTCTAGCGGGAGCTACGAGCAGTACTTC
TRBV19,-,TRBJ1-1,many,CASSIERAGEAFF,TGTGCCAGTAGTATAGAGAGGGCAGGCGAAGCTTTCTTT
TRBV7-2,TRBD1,TRBJ1-5,many,CASSYRTGANQPQHF,TGTGCCAGCAGCTACCGGACAGGAGCTAATCAGCCCCAGCATTTT
TRBV6-1,-,TRBJ2-1,many,CASSTPGRPRTDEQFF,TGTGCCAGCAGTACGCCCGGTCGCCCCCGGACGGATGAGCAGTTCTTC
TRBV6-1,TRBD1,TRBJ1-1,few,CASRTGTGPMNTEAFF,TGTGCCAGCAGAACCGGGACAGGGCCCATGAACACTGAAGCTTTCTTT
TRBV2,TRBD1,TRBJ2-7,many,CASSERGGRGEQYF,TGTGCCAGCAGTGAAAGAGGGGGCAGGGGCGAGCAGTACTTC
TRBV20-1,-,TRBJ1-2,many,CSARQGRYGYTF,TGCAGTGCTAGGCAGGGGCGTTATGGCTACACCTTC
TRBV19,-,TRBJ2-7,many,CASRAGTATYEQYF,TGTGCCAGTAGAGCCGGGACGGCTACCTACGAGCAGTACTTC
TRBV28,-,TRBJ1-5,many,CASTSSVHQPQHF,TGTGCCAGCACCTCCTCGGTGCATCAGCCCCAGCATTTT
TRBV6-4,TRBD2,TRBJ2-1,few,CDSSETSGRGHEQFF,TGTGACAGCAGTGAGACTAGCGGGAGGGGCCATGAGCAGTTCTTC
TRBV29-1,TRBD2,TRBJ2-1,many,CSVSGTQRGNEQFF,TGCAGCGTTAGCGGGACCCAGAGGGGTAATGAGCAGTTCTTC
TRBV4-2,-,TRBJ2-6,-,CASSPPPGLGALSGANVLTF,TGTGCCAGCAGCCCACCCCCGGGGCTGGGGGCGCTTTCTGGGGCCAACGTCCTGACTTTC
TRBV4-1,TRBD1,TRBJ2-7,many,CASSLTGDNYEQYF,TGCGCCAGCAGCTTGACAGGGGATAACTACGAGCAGTACTTC
TRBV5-1,-,TRBJ2-7,-,CASSLLTEGYEQYF,TGCGCCAGCAGCCTTTTGACAGAGGGCTACGAGCAGTACTTC
TRBV6-4,-,TRBJ2-6,many,CASSQNLIRGARGANVLTF,TGTGCCAGCAGTCAGAACCTAATTCGGGGGGCGAGAGGGGCCAACGTCCTGACTTTC
TRBV12-3/TRBV12-4,-,TRBJ1-1,many,CASSSQGIEAFF,TGTGCCAGCAGTTCCCAGGGCATTGAAGCTTTCTTT
TRBV5-1,-,TRBJ2-7,many,CASSPYRPQESYEQYF,TGCGCCAGCAGCCCCTACAGACCCCAGGAGTCCTACGAGCAGTACTTC
TRBV9,TRBD2,TRBJ2-1,-,CASSPRKVAGGPPSSYNEQFF,TGTGCCAGCAGCCCCCGGAAGGTAGCGGGAGGGCCTCCTAGCTCCTACAATGAGCAGTTCTTC